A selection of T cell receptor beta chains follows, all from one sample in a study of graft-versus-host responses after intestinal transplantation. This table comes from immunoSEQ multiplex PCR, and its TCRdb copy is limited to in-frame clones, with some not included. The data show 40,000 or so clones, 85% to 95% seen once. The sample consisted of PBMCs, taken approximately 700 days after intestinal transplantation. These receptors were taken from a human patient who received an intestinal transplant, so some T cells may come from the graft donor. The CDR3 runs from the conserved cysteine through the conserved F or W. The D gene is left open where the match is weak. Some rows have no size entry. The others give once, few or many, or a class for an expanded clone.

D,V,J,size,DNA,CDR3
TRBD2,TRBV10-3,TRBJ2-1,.,TGTGCCATCAGTGGCTCCGGGACTAGCGGGACTGACCACTCCTACAATGAGCAGTTCTTC,CAISGSGTSGTDHSYNEQFF
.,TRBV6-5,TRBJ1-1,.,TGTGCCAGCTCTGTGGGCAGTTTGAACACTGAAGCTTTCTTT,CASSVGSLNTEAFF
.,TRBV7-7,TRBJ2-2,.,TGTGCCAGCAGCTTAGGTGGCCCTCCAGGGGAGCTGTTTTTT,CASSLGGPPGELFF
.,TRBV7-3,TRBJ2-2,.,TGTGCCAGCAGGCTTAACAGGAACACCGGGGAGCTGTTTTTT,CASRLNRNTGELFF
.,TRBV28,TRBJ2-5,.,TGTGCCAGCAGTTTACATCCTTGGACAGACCAGTACTTC,CASSLHPWTDQYF
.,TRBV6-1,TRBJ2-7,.,TGTGCCAGCAGTGAGCTAGCGCCCAGATCCTCCTACGAGCAGTACTTC,CASSELAPRSSYEQYF
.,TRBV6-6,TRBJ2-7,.,TGTGCCAGCAGTTACGACGGCTCCTACGAGCAGTACTTC,CASSYDGSYEQYF
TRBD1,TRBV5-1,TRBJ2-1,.,TGCGCCAGCAGCCCTCGGACAGGGGGAGGCTCCGGGGGGGAGCAGTTCTTC,CASSPRTGGGSGGEQFF
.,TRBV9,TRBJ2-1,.,TGTGCCAGCAGCGTAGCGGGAAGCGCCTACAATGAGCAGTTCTTC,CASSVAGSAYNEQFF
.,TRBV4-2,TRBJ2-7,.,TGTGCCAGCAGCCAAGATTGGAGCTACGAGCAGTACTTC,CASSQDWSYEQYF
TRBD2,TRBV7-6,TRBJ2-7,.,TGTGCCAGCAGCTTCTTACCGAGCGGGAGTTACGAGCAGTACTTC,CASSFLPSGSYEQYF
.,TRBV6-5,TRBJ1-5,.,TGTGCCAGCAGTGCAGAGGAAAATCAGCCCCAGCATTTT,CASSAEENQPQHF
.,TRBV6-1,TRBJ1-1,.,TGTGCCAGCACCCGTGGGTACGACATTACTGAAGCTTTCTTT,CASTRGYDITEAFF
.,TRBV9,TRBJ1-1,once,TGTGCCAGCAGCGTAGCAGGGGACACTGAAGCTTTCTTT,CASSVAGDTEAFF
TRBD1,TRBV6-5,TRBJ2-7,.,TGTGCCAGCAGTTACCCCTGGACAGGTTCCTACGAGCAGTACTTC,CASSYPWTGSYEQYF
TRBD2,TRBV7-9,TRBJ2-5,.,TGTGCCAGCAGTCGTCGGGCGGGAGTAAGCGTAAAAGAGACCCAGTACTTC,CASSRRAGVSVKETQYF
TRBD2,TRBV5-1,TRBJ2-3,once,TGCGCCAGCAGCTTTACTAGCGGGGGGCTAGATACGCAGTATTTT,CASSFTSGGLDTQYF
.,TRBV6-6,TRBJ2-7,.,TGTGCCAGCAGCCCCTCACTAGCTAAAACCTACGAGCAGTACTTC,CASSPSLAKTYEQYF
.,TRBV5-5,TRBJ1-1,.,TGTGCCAGCAGCAGTGTCTGGACGGGGACTACTGAAGCTTTCTTT,CASSSVWTGTTEAFF
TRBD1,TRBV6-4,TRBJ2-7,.,TGTGCCAGCAGTGGCTGGGGGACAGGTCCGGATTACGAGCAGTACTTC,CASSGWGTGPDYEQYF
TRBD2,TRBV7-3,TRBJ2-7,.,TGTGCCAGCAGCGCCATACTAGCGGGAGTCGACGAGCAGTACTTC,CASSAILAGVDEQYF
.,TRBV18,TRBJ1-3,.,TGTGCCAGCTCACCCTCGCCAGACTCTGGAAACACCATATATTTT,CASSPSPDSGNTIYF
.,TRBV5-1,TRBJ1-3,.,TGCGCCAGCTCCGACGACGGGTCCTCTGGAAACACCATATATTTT,CASSDDGSSGNTIYF
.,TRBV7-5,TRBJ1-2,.,TGTGCCAGCAGCCCCCAGGACACATATGGCTACACCTTC,CASSPQDTYGYTF
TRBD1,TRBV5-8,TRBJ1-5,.,TGTGCCAGCAGTCCCGGGACAGGTCTCCTTCGGCCCCAGCATTTT,CASSPGTGLLRPQHF
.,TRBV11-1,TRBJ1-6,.,TGTGCCAGCAGCCCATCGCCTTGGAGCTCCTATAATTCACCCCTCCACTTT,CASSPSPWSSYNSPLHF
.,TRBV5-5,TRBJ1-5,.,TGTGCCAGCAGCTACCGGGCCCGAATGGCGGGCCAGCCCCAGCATTTT,CASSYRARMAGQPQHF
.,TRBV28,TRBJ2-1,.,TGTGCCAGCTCTATACTACCGGTGAGCTCCTACAATGAGCAGTTCTTC,CASSILPVSSYNEQFF
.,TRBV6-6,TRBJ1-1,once,TGTGCCAGCAGACCAATACGAGGGTTCACTGAAGCTTTCTTT,CASRPIRGFTEAFF
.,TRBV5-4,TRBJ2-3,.,TGTGCCAGCAGTCCCGAGGCTCGATCAGATACGCAGTATTTT,CASSPEARSDTQYF
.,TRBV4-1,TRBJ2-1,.,TGCGCCAGCAGCCACTCGCGTGGGGAGCAGTTCTTC,CASSHSRGEQFF
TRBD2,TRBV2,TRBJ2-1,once,TGTGCCAGCAGTCCTACTAGCGCCACCTACAATGAGCAGTTCTTC,CASSPTSATYNEQFF
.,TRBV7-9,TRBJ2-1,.,TGTGCCAGCAGCATCAGGGGCGCAGGGGCAATTGAGCAGTTCTTC,CASSIRGAGAIEQFF
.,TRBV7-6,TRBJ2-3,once,TGTGCCAGCAGCCAGCGTCAGGGGGGCCCTAGCACAGATACGCAGTATTTT,CASSQRQGGPSTDTQYF
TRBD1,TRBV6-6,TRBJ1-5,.,TGTGCCCTGACAGGGAGGGGGAATAGCAATCAGCCCCAGCATTTT,CALTGRGNSNQPQHF
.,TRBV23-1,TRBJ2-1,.,TGCGCCAGCAGTCAATCTATTGGTAGTTCCTACAATGAGCAGTTCTTC,CASSQSIGSSYNEQFF
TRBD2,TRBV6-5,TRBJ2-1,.,TGTGCCAGCAGTTCCGTGGTAGCGGGGGCCTTCAATGAGCAGTTCTTC,CASSSVVAGAFNEQFF
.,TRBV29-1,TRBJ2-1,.,TGCAGCGTGGCCGCGGGCCGGGATGAGCAGTTCTTC,CSVAAGRDEQFF
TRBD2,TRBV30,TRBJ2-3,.,TGTGCCTGGAGGGGTCTAGCGGGGAGGGGGGTGTTAGGTACGCAGTATTTT,CAWRGLAGRGVLGTQYF
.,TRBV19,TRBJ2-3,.,TGTGCCAGTAGTCTGGGATTGGCCACAGATACGCAGTATTTT,CASSLGLATDTQYF
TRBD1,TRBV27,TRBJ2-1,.,TGTGCCAGCAGTCGATACCCCGGACAGGGGACGATGAGCTCCTACAATGAGCAGTTCTTC,CASSRYPGQGTMSSYNEQFF
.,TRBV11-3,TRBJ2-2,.,TGTGCCAGCAGCTTGGGGCTTAAGACCGGGGAGCTGTTTTTT,CASSLGLKTGELFF
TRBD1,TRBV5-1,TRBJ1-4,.,TGCGCCAGCAGCTACCTGCCGGGACAGGGGGCCATAAAGGAAAAACTGTTTTTT,CASSYLPGQGAIKEKLFF
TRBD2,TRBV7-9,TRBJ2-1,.,TGTGCCAGCAGCTTAGACGGGACTAGTACGCTTGAGCAGTTCTTC,CASSLDGTSTLEQFF
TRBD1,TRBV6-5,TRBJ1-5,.,TGTGCCAGCAGTTACTCGGACAGGGGTAAGCCCCAGCATTTT,CASSYSDRGKPQHF